The rows below give T cell receptor beta chains drawn from one sample of a study of human T cells and chemical hapten exposure. TCRdb reprocessed the 5' RACE reads via MiXCR and lists one record per CDR3 protein. The sample includes about 140,000 distinct CDR3 sequences, 3.5% to 5% of them seen just once. Receptors originate from a female donor in good health. Each CDR3 is given with its conserved first and last residue. The order of the fields is clone size, J gene, V gene, D gene, CDR3 DNA, CDR3 protein. A D gene is named only where the DNA matches it firmly. Clone size, where shown, is once, few, many, or a class for clones that have expanded.

size: NA; J: TRBJ2-3; V: TRBV24-1; D: TRBD2; DNA: TGTGCCACCAGTGACCCGCGGGCGGGGGGGCCAGGAGGGACGCAGTATTTT; CDR3: CATSDPRAGGPGGTQYF
size: many; J: TRBJ1-5; V: TRBV19; D: NA; DNA: TGTGCCAGTAGTATACCTCAAGCCGGCCGATCCCAGCATTTT; CDR3: CASSIPQAGRSQHF
size: many; J: TRBJ2-2; V: TRBV3-1; D: NA; DNA: TGTGCCAGCAGCCAAGATGTGATTGGAGTCGGGGAGCTGTTTTTT; CDR3: CASSQDVIGVGELFF
size: many; J: TRBJ2-3; V: TRBV20-1; D: TRBD2; DNA: TGCAGTGCTAGTAGGCTAGCGGGGGGAACAGATACGCAGTATTTT; CDR3: CSASRLAGGTDTQYF
size: NA; J: TRBJ1-5; V: TRBV15; D: TRBD1; DNA: TGTGCCACCAGCAGAGATCTGTCCGGGACAGGGCGCAATCAGCCCCAGCATTTT; CDR3: CATSRDLSGTGRNQPQHF
size: NA; J: TRBJ2-7; V: TRBV11-2; D: NA; DNA: TGTGCCAGCAGCTCCCCCGGCTACGAGCAGTACTTC; CDR3: CASSSPGYEQYF
size: few; J: TRBJ1-1; V: TRBV5-1; D: NA; DNA: TGCGCCAGCAGCCAACCCCTCGGGGGGGCGTTGAACACTGAAGCTTTCTTT; CDR3: CASSQPLGGALNTEAFF
size: many; J: TRBJ1-3; V: TRBV4-3; D: TRBD1; DNA: TGCGCCAGCAGCCAGACAGGGGCTGGAAACACCATATATTTT; CDR3: CASSQTGAGNTIYF
size: many; J: TRBJ2-2; V: TRBV7-9; D: TRBD1; DNA: TGTGCCAGCAGTCTAAGGACAGGGCGGTACACCGGGGAGCTGTTTTTT; CDR3: CASSLRTGRYTGELFF
size: few; J: TRBJ1-5; V: TRBV7-2; D: NA; DNA: TGTGCCAGCAGCTTGGGGGAATCCCCCCAGCCCCAGCATTTT; CDR3: CASSLGESPQPQHF
size: few; J: TRBJ1-2; V: TRBV27; D: NA; DNA: TGTGCCAGCAGTTTATCGAGTGAGAGCTATGGCTACACCTTC; CDR3: CASSLSSESYGYTF
size: many; J: TRBJ1-1; V: TRBV7-9; D: TRBD1; DNA: TGTGCCAGCAGCTTAGAGACAGGGGAAGCTTTCTTT; CDR3: CASSLETGEAFF
size: few; J: TRBJ2-3; V: TRBV13; D: TRBD2; DNA: TGTGCCAGCAACATGGCGGGGGGCCTCGGCACAGATACGCAGTATTTT; CDR3: CASNMAGGLGTDTQYF
size: few; J: TRBJ1-2; V: TRBV19; D: NA; DNA: TGTGCCAGTAGTATAAGGGCAGCTAACCATGGCTACACCTTC; CDR3: CASSIRAANHGYTF
size: many; J: TRBJ1-1; V: TRBV7-8; D: NA; DNA: TGTGCCAGCAGCCTGGGGACGGCTAACATGAACACTGAAGCTTTCTTT; CDR3: CASSLGTANMNTEAFF
size: many; J: TRBJ2-7; V: TRBV4-3; D: TRBD1; DNA: TGCGCCAGCAGCCAAGGGGACAGTAAGTACGAGCAGTACTTC; CDR3: CASSQGDSKYEQYF
size: many; J: TRBJ1-3; V: TRBV9; D: NA; DNA: TGTGCCAGCGGATCCTCTGGAAACACCATATATTTT; CDR3: CASGSSGNTIYF
size: many; J: TRBJ1-4; V: TRBV18; D: TRBD1; DNA: TGTGCCAGCTCACTAAAACCGACAGGGGGCGCCGGTGAAAAACTGTTTTTT; CDR3: CASSLKPTGGAGEKLFF
size: many; J: TRBJ1-5; V: TRBV6-5; D: NA; DNA: TGTGCCAGCAGGGCAGCTTATAGCAATCAGCCCCAGCATTTT; CDR3: CASRAAYSNQPQHF